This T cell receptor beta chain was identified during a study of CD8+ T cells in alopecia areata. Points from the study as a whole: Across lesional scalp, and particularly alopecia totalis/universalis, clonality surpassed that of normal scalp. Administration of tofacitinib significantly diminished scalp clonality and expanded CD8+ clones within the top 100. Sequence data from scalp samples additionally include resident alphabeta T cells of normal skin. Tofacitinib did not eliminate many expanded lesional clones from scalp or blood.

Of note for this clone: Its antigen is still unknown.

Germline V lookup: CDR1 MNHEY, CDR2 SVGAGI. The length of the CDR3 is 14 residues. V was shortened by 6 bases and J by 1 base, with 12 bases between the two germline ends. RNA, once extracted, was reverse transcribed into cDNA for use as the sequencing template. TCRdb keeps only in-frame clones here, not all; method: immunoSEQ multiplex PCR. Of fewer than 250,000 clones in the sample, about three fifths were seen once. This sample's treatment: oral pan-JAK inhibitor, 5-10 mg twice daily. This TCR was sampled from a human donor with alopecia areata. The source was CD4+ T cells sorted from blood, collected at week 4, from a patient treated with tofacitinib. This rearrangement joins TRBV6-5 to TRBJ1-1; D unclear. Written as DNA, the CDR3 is TGTGCCAGCAGCGACCTTTTGGGGAACACTGAAGCTTTCTTT. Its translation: CASSDLLGNTEAFF.